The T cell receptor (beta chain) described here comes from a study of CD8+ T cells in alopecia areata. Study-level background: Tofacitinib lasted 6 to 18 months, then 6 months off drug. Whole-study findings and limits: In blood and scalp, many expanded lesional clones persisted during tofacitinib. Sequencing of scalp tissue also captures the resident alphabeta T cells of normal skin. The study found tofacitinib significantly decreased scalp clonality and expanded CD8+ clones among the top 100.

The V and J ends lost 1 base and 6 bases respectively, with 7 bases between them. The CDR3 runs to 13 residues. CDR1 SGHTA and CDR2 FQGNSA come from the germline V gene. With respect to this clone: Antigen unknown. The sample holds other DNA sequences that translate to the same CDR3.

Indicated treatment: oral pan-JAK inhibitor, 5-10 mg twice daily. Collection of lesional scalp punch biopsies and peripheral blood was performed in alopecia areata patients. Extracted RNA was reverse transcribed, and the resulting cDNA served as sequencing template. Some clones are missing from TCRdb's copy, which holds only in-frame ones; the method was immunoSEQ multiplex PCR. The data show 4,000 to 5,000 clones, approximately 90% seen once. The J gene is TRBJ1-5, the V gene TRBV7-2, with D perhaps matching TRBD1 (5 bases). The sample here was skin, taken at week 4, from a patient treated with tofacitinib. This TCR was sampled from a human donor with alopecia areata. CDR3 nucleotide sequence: TGTGCCAGCAGCTTAGAGGGGATTCAGCCCCAGCATTTT. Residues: CASSLEGIQPQHF.